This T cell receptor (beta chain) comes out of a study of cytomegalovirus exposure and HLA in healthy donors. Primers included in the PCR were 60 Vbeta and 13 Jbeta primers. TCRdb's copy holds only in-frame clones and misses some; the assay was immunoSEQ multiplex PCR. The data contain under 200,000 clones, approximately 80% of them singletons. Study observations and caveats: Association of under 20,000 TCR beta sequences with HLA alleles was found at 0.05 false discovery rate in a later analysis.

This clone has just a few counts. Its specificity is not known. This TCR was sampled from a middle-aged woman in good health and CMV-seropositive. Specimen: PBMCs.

The CDR3 bases are TGTGCCTGGAGTTTGGGCCGCCTTTCGGCTTTCTTT. This encodes CAWSLGRLSAFF. This chain joins TRBV30 and TRBJ1-1, with D unclear. The V end lost 2 bases, the J end lost 11 bases, and 15 bases lay between the germline ends. This CDR3 has 12 amino acids. Germline V gene sequence: CDR1 GTSNPN, CDR2 SVGIG (reference sequence).